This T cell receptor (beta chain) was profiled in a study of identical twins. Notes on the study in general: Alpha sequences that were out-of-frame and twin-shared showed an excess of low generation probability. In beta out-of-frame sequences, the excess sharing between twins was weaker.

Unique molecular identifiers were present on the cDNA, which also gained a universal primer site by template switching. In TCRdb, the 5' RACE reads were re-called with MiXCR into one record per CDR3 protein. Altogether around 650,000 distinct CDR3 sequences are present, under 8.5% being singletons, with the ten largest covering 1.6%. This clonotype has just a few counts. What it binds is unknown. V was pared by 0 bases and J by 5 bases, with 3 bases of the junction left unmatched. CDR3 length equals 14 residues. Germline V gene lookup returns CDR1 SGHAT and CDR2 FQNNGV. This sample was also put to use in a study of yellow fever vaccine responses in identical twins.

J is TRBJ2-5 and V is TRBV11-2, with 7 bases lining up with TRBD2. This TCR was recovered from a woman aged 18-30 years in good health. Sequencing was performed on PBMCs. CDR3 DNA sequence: TGTGCCAGCAGCTTAGAGGGTAGCGGGGAGACCCAGTACTTC. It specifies CASSLEGSGETQYF.